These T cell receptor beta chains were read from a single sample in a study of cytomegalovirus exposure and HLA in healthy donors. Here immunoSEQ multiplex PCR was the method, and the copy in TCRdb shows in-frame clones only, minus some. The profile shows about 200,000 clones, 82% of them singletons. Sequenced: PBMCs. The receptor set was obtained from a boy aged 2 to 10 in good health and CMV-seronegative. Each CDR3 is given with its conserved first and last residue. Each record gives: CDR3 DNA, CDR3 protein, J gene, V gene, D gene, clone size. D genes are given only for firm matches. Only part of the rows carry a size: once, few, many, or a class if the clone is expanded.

DNA: TGTGCCAGCAGTCCGACGGGGTTCACCTACGAGCAGTACTTC
CDR3: CASSPTGFTYEQYF
J: TRBJ2-7
V: TRBV27
D: .
size: .

DNA: TGCGCCAGCAGCCGCCATGGGGGCAGGGGGGCGGAGACCCAGTACTTC
CDR3: CASSRHGGRGAETQYF
J: TRBJ2-5
V: TRBV4-3
D: .
size: .

DNA: TGTGCCAGTCAGGTGTGGCGCAATGAGCAGTTCTTC
CDR3: CASQVWRNEQFF
J: TRBJ2-1
V: TRBV6-1
D: .
size: once

DNA: TGTGCCAGCAGCCTATGGACAGGGGTTATAGATACGCAGTATTTT
CDR3: CASSLWTGVIDTQYF
J: TRBJ2-3
V: TRBV14
D: TRBD1
size: .

DNA: TGCAGCGTTGAAGTAACCGGGGGGGCAGAAGAGCAGTACTTC
CDR3: CSVEVTGGAEEQYF
J: TRBJ2-7
V: TRBV29-1
D: TRBD2
size: .

DNA: TGTGCCAGCAGTGAAGTTACTAGCGGGGGGCATTGGCAGTTCTTC
CDR3: CASSEVTSGGHWQFF
J: TRBJ2-1
V: TRBV2
D: TRBD2
size: .

DNA: TGTGCCAGCAGCCAACCCGGAGAGAACACTGAAGCTTTCTTT
CDR3: CASSQPGENTEAFF
J: TRBJ1-1
V: TRBV14
D: .
size: .

DNA: TGCAGTGTGGGGGGGGGCCGTGCGTATTTT
CDR3: CSVGGGRAYF
J: TRBJ2-3
V: TRBV20-1
D: .
size: .

DNA: TGTGCCAGCAGCTCCAGACCGAAACTATACGAGCAGTACTTC
CDR3: CASSSRPKLYEQYF
J: TRBJ2-7
V: TRBV7-8
D: .
size: .

DNA: TGTGCCAGCAGCCCCCAAACGGTCTCCTACGAGCAGTACTTC
CDR3: CASSPQTVSYEQYF
J: TRBJ2-7
V: TRBV7-6
D: .
size: .

DNA: TGTGCCAGCTCACTCAGGGGGACAGGGTCAGATACGCAGTATTTT
CDR3: CASSLRGTGSDTQYF
J: TRBJ2-3
V: TRBV18
D: TRBD1
size: once

DNA: TGCAGCGTTGAAGGAAGAGGGACTGGAAACACCATATATTTT
CDR3: CSVEGRGTGNTIYF
J: TRBJ1-3
V: TRBV29-1
D: .
size: .

DNA: TGTGCCAGCAGCTTAGGCGGAGGGATCCATGAGCAGTTCTTC
CDR3: CASSLGGGIHEQFF
J: TRBJ2-1
V: TRBV7-2
D: .
size: .

DNA: TGCGCCAGCAGATCTAGCGGGGCGACGTCCTACGAGCAGTACTTC
CDR3: CASRSSGATSYEQYF
J: TRBJ2-7
V: TRBV10-1
D: TRBD2
size: .

DNA: TGTGCCAGCAGCCAAGAGACTAGCCATGTCAATGAGCAGTTCTTC
CDR3: CASSQETSHVNEQFF
J: TRBJ2-1
V: TRBV4-2
D: TRBD2
size: .

DNA: TGTGCCAGCAGCCAAGACTCCGGACAGGACAATAGCAATCAGCCCCAGCATTTT
CDR3: CASSQDSGQDNSNQPQHF
J: TRBJ1-5
V: TRBV14
D: TRBD1
size: .

DNA: TGTGCCAGTAGAAAACTGAGCACAGATACGCAGTATTTT
CDR3: CASRKLSTDTQYF
J: TRBJ2-3
V: TRBV9
D: .
size: few

DNA: TGTGCCACCAGCAGAGATCCGGGTCAAGGAGAGACCCAGTACTTC
CDR3: CATSRDPGQGETQYF
J: TRBJ2-5
V: TRBV15
D: .
size: .

DNA: TGTGCCAGCAGCTTATCAGGCACCGGGGAGCTGTTTTTT
CDR3: CASSLSGTGELFF
J: TRBJ2-2
V: TRBV7-9
D: .
size: .

DNA: TGTGCCAGCAGCCAAGGTTGGACAGATCAGCCCCAGCATTTT
CDR3: CASSQGWTDQPQHF
J: TRBJ1-5
V: TRBV4-2
D: .
size: .

DNA: TGTGCCAGCAGCCGGGGGGGCGTTTACGAGCAGTACTTC
CDR3: CASSRGGVYEQYF
J: TRBJ2-7
V: TRBV7-2
D: TRBD2
size: .

DNA: TGTGCCATCAGTGTAGACAGGGTTGGCTACACCTTC
CDR3: CAISVDRVGYTF
J: TRBJ1-2
V: TRBV10-3
D: TRBD1
size: .

DNA: TGTGCCAGCAGCTTAGCGTTCCGGGGTTACACTGAAGCTTTCTTT
CDR3: CASSLAFRGYTEAFF
J: TRBJ1-1
V: TRBV7-8
D: .
size: .

DNA: TGTGCCAGCAGCCCTAGATCCTCTGGGGCCAACGTCCTGACTTTC
CDR3: CASSPRSSGANVLTF
J: TRBJ2-6
V: TRBV7-9
D: .
size: .

DNA: TGTGCCAGCAGGGAAGTGAGGGCACCAGCCTACAATGAGCAGTTCTTC
CDR3: CASREVRAPAYNEQFF
J: TRBJ2-1
V: TRBV6-1
D: .
size: .

DNA: TGTGCCAGCAGCTTAGAGGGTACCGAGCAGTACTTC
CDR3: CASSLEGTEQYF
J: TRBJ2-7
V: TRBV7-3
D: .
size: .

DNA: TGTGCCTCCTCCTCGGGGGGGTTAAGGAATCAGCCCCAGCATTTT
CDR3: CASSSGGLRNQPQHF
J: TRBJ1-5
V: TRBV6-1
D: .
size: .

DNA: TGTGCCAGCAACTGGGGCCAGAACTTTAATCAGCCCCAGCATTTT
CDR3: CASNWGQNFNQPQHF
J: TRBJ1-5
V: TRBV28
D: .
size: few

DNA: TGCGCCAGCAGGGGGAACTCCAGGGTCCCCTATGGCTACACCTTC
CDR3: CASRGNSRVPYGYTF
J: TRBJ1-2
V: TRBV4-1
D: .
size: .

DNA: TGTGCCAGCTCGGCGACTAGCGACACAGATACGCAGTATTTT
CDR3: CASSATSDTDTQYF
J: TRBJ2-3
V: TRBV18
D: TRBD2
size: .

DNA: TGTGCCAGCAGCTTAGACAGGGAAGCTGAAGCTTTCTTT
CDR3: CASSLDREAEAFF
J: TRBJ1-1
V: TRBV7-2
D: .
size: .

DNA: TGTGCCAGCAGCCCCCGAGACAGGGCAGACACTGAAGCTTTCTTT
CDR3: CASSPRDRADTEAFF
J: TRBJ1-1
V: TRBV7-6
D: TRBD1
size: .

DNA: TGTGCCAGCAGCGACCCGGGACAGGGATCCTACGAGCAGTACTTC
CDR3: CASSDPGQGSYEQYF
J: TRBJ2-7
V: TRBV11-3
D: TRBD1
size: once

DNA: TGTGCCAGCAGCTCCGGCAAGGAGGGGAACACTGAAGCTTTCTTT
CDR3: CASSSGKEGNTEAFF
J: TRBJ1-1
V: TRBV5-4
D: .
size: .

DNA: TGTGCCAGCAGCTTAAAGCCTGAAGCTTTCTTT
CDR3: CASSLKPEAFF
J: TRBJ1-1
V: TRBV28
D: .
size: once

DNA: TGTGCCAGCAGCTTATTAGGGACTAGCCTCGGCAATGAGCAGTTCTTC
CDR3: CASSLLGTSLGNEQFF
J: TRBJ2-1
V: TRBV7-2
D: TRBD2
size: .

DNA: TGTGCCAGTAGTACTAGGACAGGGAATGAGCAGTTCTTC
CDR3: CASSTRTGNEQFF
J: TRBJ2-1
V: TRBV19
D: TRBD1
size: .

DNA: TGTGCCAGCAGCTTTGGGTTGGACAGGGTGAGTGGCTACACCTTC
CDR3: CASSFGLDRVSGYTF
J: TRBJ1-2
V: TRBV5-6
D: TRBD1
size: .